This TCR beta chain was identified during a study of monozygotic twins with inflammatory bowel disease (dated by TCRdb to about 2019). Regarding the research as a whole: In total, roughly 30 monozygotic twin pairs made up the full study: 19 Danish pairs, all IBD-discordant, plus nine German pairs, of which four were IBD-concordant and five were IBD-discordant. The search for disease-associated traits relied mainly on comparing IBD patients with their genetically identical healthy co-twins within discordant pairs. Each individual had, on average, about 151 000 unique TCRalpha sequences and 181 000 unique TCRbeta sequences available for analysis. Beyond this particular receptor, the publication reports: The results gave no support for a single strong signal or clonotype linked to IBD. Differing immunosuppressive treatments among patients may have added background noise and inter-individual variability to the repertoires. Compared with healthy twins, IBD patients had fewer clonotypes in common with other individuals, a difference most pronounced in patients showing signs of disease activity. IBD patients had lower TCRbeta repertoire diversity, measured by the inverse Simpson index, than their healthy co-twins. Repertoire similarity did not differ between concordant and discordant twins, which could be due to limited statistical power. Different T cell subtypes could not be distinguished in the analysis.

From each donor, an approximately 2.7 ml peripheral blood sample was collected into PAXgene tubes and kept at -80 degrees C. Total RNA was isolated from whole blood with the PAXgene blood miRNA kit on an automated QIAcube, without T cell sorting. Peripheral blood from monozygotic twin pairs, either concordant or discordant for inflammatory bowel disease, underwent deep TCRalpha and TCRbeta repertoire profiling that used unique molecular barcoding. Smoking habits were recorded for all twin pairs, and each individual was classified as a current, former or never smoker. The library relied on 5' RACE. Each TCR library was prepared from around 3.5 ug of total RNA. For each sample, cDNA was synthesized in eight separate reactions using SMARTScribe reverse transcriptase. Unique molecular identifiers containing a 6-nucleotide sample barcode were introduced through template switching during cDNA synthesis. Amplification of TCRalpha and TCRbeta cDNA involved two nested PCRs of 16 and 9 cycles, and each PCR was followed by bead purification. Before amplification, the cDNA was treated with uracil DNA-glycosylase and purified using the QIAquick PCR purification kit. The second PCR was the step at which Illumina TruSeq-compatible adapters and sample-specific barcodes were added. Library quality and concentration were assessed using TapeStation and Qubit, and about 4.7 ng of each library was pooled. Pooled libraries were sequenced on an Illumina HiSeq2500 single-index Rapid Run with 2 x 100 bp reads and custom sequencing primers. The authors' analysis ran thus. MiGEC version 1.2.6 was used for UMI-based consensus assembly, which corrected PCR and sequencing errors. MiXCR version 2.1.1 was used for V(D)J alignment, clonotype assembly and CDR3 extraction. To normalise gene usage, clonotype sharing and MAIT/NKT TCR abundance, the analysis used the top 1000, 10 000 and 20 000 clonotypes per sample. Diversity was computed as the inverse Simpson index with the vegan R package after downsampling to 27 000 UMIs. Paired Mann-Whitney U tests were applied to discordant twin pairs, and Benjamini-Hochberg correction was used for multiple testing. TCRdb reprocessed the raw reads; every CDR3 protein sequence is a single record, and DNA is not supplied. TCRdb assigned the V and J calls; the authors' analysis was not used. The sample's table covers around 380,000 distinct CDR3 sequences. Around 2.5% of the sample lies in the top ten.

A remark on this clonotype: Its target antigen remains unknown.

The CDR3 holds 18 amino acids from the cysteine to the phenylalanine. The record lacks a DNA sequence. The clonotype was recovered from a human donor with ulcerative colitis or Crohn's disease, or a healthy co-twin of an affected twin (not recorded which). Here the chain combines TRBV12-3 or TRBV12-4 and TRBJ1-3; TCRdb's D call, TRBD1, is unchecked because there is no DNA. What was sequenced was blood. The CDR3 here reads CASRPRQGATISGNTIYF.